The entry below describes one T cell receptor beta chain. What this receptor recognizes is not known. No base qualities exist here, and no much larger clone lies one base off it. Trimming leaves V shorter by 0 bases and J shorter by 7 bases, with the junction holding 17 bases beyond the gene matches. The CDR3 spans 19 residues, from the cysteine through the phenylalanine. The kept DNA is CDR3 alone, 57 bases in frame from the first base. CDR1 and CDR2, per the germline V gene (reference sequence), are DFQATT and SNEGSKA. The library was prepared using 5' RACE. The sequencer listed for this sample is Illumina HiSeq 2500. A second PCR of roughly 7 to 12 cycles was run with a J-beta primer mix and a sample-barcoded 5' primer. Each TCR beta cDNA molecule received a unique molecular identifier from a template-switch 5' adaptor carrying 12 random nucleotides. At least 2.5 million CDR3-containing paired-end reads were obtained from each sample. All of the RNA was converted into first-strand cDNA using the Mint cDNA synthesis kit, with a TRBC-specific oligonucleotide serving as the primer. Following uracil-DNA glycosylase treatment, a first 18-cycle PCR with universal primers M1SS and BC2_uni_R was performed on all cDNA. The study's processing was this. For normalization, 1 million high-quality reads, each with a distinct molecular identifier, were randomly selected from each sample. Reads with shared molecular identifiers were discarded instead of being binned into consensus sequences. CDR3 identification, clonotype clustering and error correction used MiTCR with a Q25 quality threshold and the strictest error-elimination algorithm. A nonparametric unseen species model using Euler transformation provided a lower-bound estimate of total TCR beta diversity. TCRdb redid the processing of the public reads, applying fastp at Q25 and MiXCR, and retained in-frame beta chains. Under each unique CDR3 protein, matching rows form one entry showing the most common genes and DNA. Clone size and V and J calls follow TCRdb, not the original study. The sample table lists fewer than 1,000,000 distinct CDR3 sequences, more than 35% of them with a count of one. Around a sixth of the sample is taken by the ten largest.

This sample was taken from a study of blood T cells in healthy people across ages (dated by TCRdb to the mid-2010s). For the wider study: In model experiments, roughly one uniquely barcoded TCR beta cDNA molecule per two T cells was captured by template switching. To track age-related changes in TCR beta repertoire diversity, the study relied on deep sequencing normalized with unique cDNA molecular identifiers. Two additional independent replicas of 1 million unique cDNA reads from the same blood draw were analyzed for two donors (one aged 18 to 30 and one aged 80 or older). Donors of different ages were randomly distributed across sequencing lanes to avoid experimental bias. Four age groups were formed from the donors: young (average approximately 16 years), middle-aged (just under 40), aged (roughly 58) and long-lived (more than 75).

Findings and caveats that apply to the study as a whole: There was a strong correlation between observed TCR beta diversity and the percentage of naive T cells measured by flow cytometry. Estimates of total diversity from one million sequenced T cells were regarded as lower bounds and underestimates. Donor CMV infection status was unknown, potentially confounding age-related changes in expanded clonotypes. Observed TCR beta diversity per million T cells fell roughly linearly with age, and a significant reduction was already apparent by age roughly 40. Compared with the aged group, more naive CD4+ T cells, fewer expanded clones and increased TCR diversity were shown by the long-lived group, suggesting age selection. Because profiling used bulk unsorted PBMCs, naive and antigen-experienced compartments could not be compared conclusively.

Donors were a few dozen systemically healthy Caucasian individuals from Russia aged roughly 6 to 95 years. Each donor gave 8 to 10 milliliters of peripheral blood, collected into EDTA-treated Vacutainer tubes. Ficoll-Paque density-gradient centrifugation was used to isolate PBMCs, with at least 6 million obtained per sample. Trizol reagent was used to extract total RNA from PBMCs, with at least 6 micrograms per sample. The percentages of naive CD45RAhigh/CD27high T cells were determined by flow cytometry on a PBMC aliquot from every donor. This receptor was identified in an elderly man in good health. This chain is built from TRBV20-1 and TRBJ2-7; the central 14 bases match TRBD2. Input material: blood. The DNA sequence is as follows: TGCAGTGCTAGAGAGATTTGGGGTACCGGGACTAGCGGGAGATATGAGCAGTACTTC. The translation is CSAREIWGTGTSGRYEQYF.